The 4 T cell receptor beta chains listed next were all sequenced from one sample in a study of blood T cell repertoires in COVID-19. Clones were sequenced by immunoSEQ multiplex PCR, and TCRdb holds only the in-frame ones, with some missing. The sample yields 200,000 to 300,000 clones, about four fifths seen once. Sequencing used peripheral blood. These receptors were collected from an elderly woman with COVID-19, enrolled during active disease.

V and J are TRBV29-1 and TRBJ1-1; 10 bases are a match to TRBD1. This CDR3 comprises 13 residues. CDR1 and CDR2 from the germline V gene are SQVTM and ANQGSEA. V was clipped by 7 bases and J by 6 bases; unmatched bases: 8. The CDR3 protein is CSAETGGTAEAFF. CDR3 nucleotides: TGCAGCGCCGAGACAGGGGGCACCGCTGAAGCTTTCTTT.

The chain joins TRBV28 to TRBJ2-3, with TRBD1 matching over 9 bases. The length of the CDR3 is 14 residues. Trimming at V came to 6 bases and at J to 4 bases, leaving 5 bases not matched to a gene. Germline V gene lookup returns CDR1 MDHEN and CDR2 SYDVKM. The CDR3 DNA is TGTGCCAGCAGGAGACAGGGGGGCGCAGATACGCAGTATTTT. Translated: CASRRQGGADTQYF.

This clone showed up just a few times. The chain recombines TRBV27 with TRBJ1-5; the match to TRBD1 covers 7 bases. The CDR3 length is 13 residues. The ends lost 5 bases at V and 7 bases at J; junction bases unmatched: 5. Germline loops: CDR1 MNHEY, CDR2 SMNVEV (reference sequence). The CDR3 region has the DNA TGTGCCAGCAGTCACACGGACAGGCAGCCCCAGCATTTT. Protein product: CASSHTDRQPQHF.

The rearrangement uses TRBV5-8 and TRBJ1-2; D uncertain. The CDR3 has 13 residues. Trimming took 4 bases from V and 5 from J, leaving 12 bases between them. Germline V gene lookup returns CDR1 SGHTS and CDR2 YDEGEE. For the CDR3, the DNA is TGTGCCAGCAGCCTCCATCGAGATTATGGCTACACCTTC. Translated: CASSLHRDYGYTF.